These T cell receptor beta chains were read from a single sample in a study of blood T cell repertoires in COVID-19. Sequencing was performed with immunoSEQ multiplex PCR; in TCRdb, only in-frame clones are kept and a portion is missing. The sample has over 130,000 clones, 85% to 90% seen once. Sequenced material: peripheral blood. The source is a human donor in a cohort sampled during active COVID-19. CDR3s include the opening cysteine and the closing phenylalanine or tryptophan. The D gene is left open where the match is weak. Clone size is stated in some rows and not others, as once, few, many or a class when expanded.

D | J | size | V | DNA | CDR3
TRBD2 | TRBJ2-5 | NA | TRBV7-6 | TGTGCCAGCAGCTTAGTCGCGAGCGGGGGGGCCATCCAAGAGACCCAGTACTTC | CASSLVASGGAIQETQYF
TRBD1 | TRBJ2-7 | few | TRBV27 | TGTGCCAGCAGTCCGACAGGGTACTCCTACGAGCAGTACTTC | CASSPTGYSYEQYF
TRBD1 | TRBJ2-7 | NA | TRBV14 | TGTGCCAGCAGCTGGGACAGCTACGAGCAGTACTTC | CASSWDSYEQYF
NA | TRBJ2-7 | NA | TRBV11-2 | TGTGCCAGCAGAACGGAGTTGGGACTGACCTACGAGCAGTACTTC | CASRTELGLTYEQYF
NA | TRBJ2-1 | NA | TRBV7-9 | TGTGCCGGGGCTAGCGACCCCTCCTACAATGAGCAGTTCTTC | CAGASDPSYNEQFF
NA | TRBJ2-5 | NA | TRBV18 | TGTGCCAGCTCAGGCAGGGGCCCGCAAGAGACCCAGTACTTC | CASSGRGPQETQYF
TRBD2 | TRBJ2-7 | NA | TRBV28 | TGTGCCAGCCACTCACTAGCGGGAGTACGGGAGCAGTACTTC | CASHSLAGVREQYF
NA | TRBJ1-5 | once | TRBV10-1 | TGCGCCAGCAGTGAGACGGGGAGTGGTCCCCAGCATTTT | CASSETGSGPQHF
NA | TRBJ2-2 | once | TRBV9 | TGTGCCAGCAGCGTTCAGTACACCGGGGAGCTGTTTTTT | CASSVQYTGELFF
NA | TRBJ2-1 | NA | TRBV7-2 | TGTGCCAGCAGCCTGGGGCCAAGCTCCTACAATGAGCAGTTCTTC | CASSLGPSSYNEQFF
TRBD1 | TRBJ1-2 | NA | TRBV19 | TGTGCCACGAAGCGTTTGGGGATGCAACAGGGGGCGTCGGACGGCTACACCTTC | CATKRLGMQQGASDGYTF
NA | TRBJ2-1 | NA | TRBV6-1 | TGTGCCAGCAGTGAATCAGGGGCCGCCTACAATGAGCAGTTCTTC | CASSESGAAYNEQFF
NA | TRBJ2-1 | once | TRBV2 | TGTGCCAGCATCCAAAAGGGGCAATTCTGGTTCTTC | CASIQKGQFWFF
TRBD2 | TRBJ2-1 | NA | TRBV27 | TGTGCCAGCAGTTTTCTGGAGCGGGGGTCGGAAATCTTC | CASSFLERGSEIF
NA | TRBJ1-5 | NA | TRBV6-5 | TGTGCCAGCAGTCCACGGGGAGAGCCCCAGCATTTT | CASSPRGEPQHF
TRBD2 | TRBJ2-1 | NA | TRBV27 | TGTGCCAGCAGTCCGCCAGCGGGGGCCTCCTACAATGAGCAGTTCTTC | CASSPPAGASYNEQFF
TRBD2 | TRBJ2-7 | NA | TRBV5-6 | TGTGCCAGCAGCTCTCCTCTAGCGGGATCCGGAAACGAGCAGTACTTC | CASSSPLAGSGNEQYF
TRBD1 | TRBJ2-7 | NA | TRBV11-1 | TGTGCCAGCAGTCGGGGACAGGGTGAGGGGTACGAGCAGTACTTC | CASSRGQGEGYEQYF
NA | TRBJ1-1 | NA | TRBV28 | TGTGCCAGCAGTCCGGGGGTTGGGGACCTGAAGACTGAAGCTTTCTTT | CASSPGVGDLKTEAFF
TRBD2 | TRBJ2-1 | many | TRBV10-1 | TGCGCCAGCAGTGCGAGCGGGAGTGGGAATGAGCAGTTCTTC | CASSASGSGNEQFF
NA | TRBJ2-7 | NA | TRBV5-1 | TGCGCCAGCAGCTTTCGGGCGGGTCGTACCTACGAGCAGTACTTC | CASSFRAGRTYEQYF
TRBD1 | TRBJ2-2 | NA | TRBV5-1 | TGCGCCAGCAGCTTAATTGACAGGGGGAACACCGGGGAGCTGTTTTTT | CASSLIDRGNTGELFF
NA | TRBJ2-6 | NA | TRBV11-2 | TGTGCCAGCAGCGCGTTTAAACAGGGCGCTGGGGCCAACGTCCTGACTTTC | CASSAFKQGAGANVLTF